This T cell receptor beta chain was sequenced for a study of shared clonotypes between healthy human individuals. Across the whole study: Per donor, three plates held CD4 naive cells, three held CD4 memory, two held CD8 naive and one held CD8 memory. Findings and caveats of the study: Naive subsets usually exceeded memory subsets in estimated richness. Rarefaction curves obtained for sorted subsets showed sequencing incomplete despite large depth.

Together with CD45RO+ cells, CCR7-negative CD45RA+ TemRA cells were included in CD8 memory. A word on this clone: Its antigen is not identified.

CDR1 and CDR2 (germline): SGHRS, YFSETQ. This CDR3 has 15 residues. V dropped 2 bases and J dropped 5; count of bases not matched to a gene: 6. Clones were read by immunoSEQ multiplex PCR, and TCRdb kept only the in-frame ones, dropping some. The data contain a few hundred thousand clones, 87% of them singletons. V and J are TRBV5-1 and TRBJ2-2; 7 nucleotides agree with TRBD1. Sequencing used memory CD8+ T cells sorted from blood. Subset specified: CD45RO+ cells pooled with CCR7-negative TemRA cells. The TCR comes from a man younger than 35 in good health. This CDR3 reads CASSLQGSATGELFF. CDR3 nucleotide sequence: TGCGCCAGCAGCTTACAGGGGTCAGCTACCGGGGAGCTGTTTTTT. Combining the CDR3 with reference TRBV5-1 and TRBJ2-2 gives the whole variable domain KAGVTQTPRYLIKTRGQQVTLSCSPISGHRSVSWYQQTPGQGLQFLFEYFSETQRNKGNFPGRFSGRQFSNSRSEMNVSTLELGDSALYLCASSLQGSATGELFFGEGSRLTVL.